This TCR beta chain is drawn from a study of blood T cell repertoires in COVID-19. Trimming took 6 bases from V and 4 from J, leaving 16 bases between them. CDR3 length: 15 residues. In germline, CDR1 is LNHDA, CDR2 SQIVND (reference sequence). Sequencing used immunoSEQ multiplex PCR; TCRdb keeps in-frame clones, though not all of them. In the table there are 150,000 to 200,000 clones, 82% of which are singletons. This receptor was identified in a woman aged 55-75 years with acute COVID-19. Sequenced material: PBMCs or T cells enriched from blood (not recorded which). The V call is TRBV19, the J call TRBJ1-3, with D possibly being TRBD1 (6 bases). The CDR3 coding sequence is TGTGCCAGTAGCGACCTTAGGGGGTCAGGAAACACCATATATTTT. Protein product: CASSDLRGSGNTIYF. Full variable domain (remainder filled in from reference TRBV19 and TRBJ1-3): DGGITQSPKYLFRKEGQNVTLSCEQNLNHDAMYWYRQDPGQGLRLIYYSQIVNDFQKGDIAEGYSVSREKKESFPLTVTSAQKNPTAFYLCASSDLRGSGNTIYFGEGSWLTVV.